The 13 T cell receptor beta chains listed next were all sequenced from one sample in a study of shared clonotypes between healthy human individuals. Sequencing was performed with immunoSEQ multiplex PCR; in TCRdb, only in-frame clones are kept and a portion is missing. Among over 2 million clones listed, roughly 92% were seen once. The sample consisted of naive CD4+ T cells from PBMCs. Subset of the sample: CD45RA+ positively selected. These receptor sequences come from a young man in good health. Some clones in this sample may be carry-over from other donors' samples.

This clone came up once. This chain connects TRBV6-5 to TRBJ2-1; D gene unclear. This CDR3 comprises 14 residues. Trimming removed 6 bases at V and 8 bases at J, with 17 bases between. In germline, CDR1 is MNHEY, CDR2 SVGAGI. CDR3 sequence reads: CASSNLRVFHEQFF. As DNA, the CDR3 is TGTGCCAGCAGCAACCTTCGAGTCTTCCATGAGCAGTTCTTC.

The chain carries TRBV5-1 and TRBJ2-1; no clear D. From germline, CDR1 is SGHRS and CDR2 YFSETQ. CDR3 length equals 13 residues. V was cut by 2 bases and J by 6 bases, with 9 bases left in between. The DNA of the CDR3 is TGCGCCAGCAGCTTTGAGCCGGGCAATGAGCAGTTCTTC. This translates into CASSFEPGNEQFF.

There are a few counts of this clone. This rearrangement joins TRBV30 to TRBJ1-1, with a weak D call TRBD1 (6 bases). Germline-derived CDR1 and CDR2 are GTSNPN and SVGIG (reference sequence). The germline V and J ends were trimmed by 0 bases and 11 bases, with 13 bases remaining between them. The CDR3 totals 12 residues. Here the CDR3 DNA reads TGTGCCTGGAGTGTACCACAGGGTACGGCTTTCTTT. Translation gives CAWSVPQGTAFF.

The V and J genes are TRBV7-6 and TRBJ1-2; unclear D gene. The ends were cut back, 3 bases at V and 8 bases at J, with 16 bases in the middle. Germline assignment: CDR1 SGHVS and CDR2 FNYEAQ. The length of the CDR3 is 14 residues. CDR3 protein: CASSLVGIREGYTF. CDR3 sequence (DNA): TGTGCCAGCAGCTTGGTAGGAATTCGCGAGGGCTACACCTTC.

This chain uses TRBV4-1 with TRBJ1-4, with D tentatively TRBD1 (5 bases). Per germline, CDR1 MGHRA and CDR2 YSYEKL. CDR3 length: 21 residues. Trimming pared 0 bases from V and 0 bases from J, leaving 23 bases between. The DNA of the CDR3 is TGCGCCAGCAGCCAAGACCGTCGGACAACCAACTTAAGAGCAACTAATGAAAAACTGTTTTTT. Translating it yields CASSQDRRTTNLRATNEKLFF.

V and J are TRBV5-1 and TRBJ2-2, with TRBD2 identical over 8 bases. CDR1 SGHRS and CDR2 YFSETQ come from the germline V gene. V shed 6 bases and J 9 bases; nucleotides not matched to a gene: 10. The CDR3 contains 14 residues. CDR3 in amino acids: CASTPGGGPRELFF. In DNA form, the CDR3 reads TGCGCCAGCACGCCCGGGGGGGGCCCCCGGGAGCTGTTTTTT.

The chain employs TRBV11-2 and TRBJ2-6, with TRBD1 identical over 7 bases. Trimming at V came to 0 bases and at J to 0 bases, leaving 8 bases not matched to a gene. Germline CDR1 and CDR2: SGHAT and FQNNGV. The CDR3 spans 19 residues. The CDR3 DNA is TGTGCCAGCAGCTTAGATTACAGGGGCGTCCCCTCTGGGGCCAACGTCCTGACTTTC. Amino acid sequence: CASSLDYRGVPSGANVLTF.

The chain is built from TRBV28 and TRBJ1-5, with TRBD1 matching over 7 bases. The CDR3 loop spans 18 amino acids. With V trimmed by 1 base and J by 6 bases, 15 bases remained unmatched. Per germline, CDR1 MDHEN and CDR2 SYDVKM. The CDR3 DNA reads as TGTGCCAGCAGTTTATTGGTCTTTGGGGGGACAGTCGGTCAGCCCCAGCATTTT. Translation: CASSLLVFGGTVGQPQHF.

The chain combines TRBV28 with TRBJ1-2; 8 positions match TRBD1. The ends lost 4 bases at V and 8 bases at J; junction bases unmatched: 15. CDR3 length: 16 amino acids. Germline V CDR1 and CDR2: MDHEN, SYDVKM. The CDR3 loop is CASSSTRTGRGRGYTF. The CDR3 DNA follows: TGTGCCAGCAGTTCCACACGGACGGGCAGGGGGCGCGGCTACACCTTC.

This rearrangement joins TRBV28 to TRBJ1-5, with 8 bases fitting TRBD1. This CDR3 has 17 amino acids. Germline assignment: CDR1 MDHEN and CDR2 SYDVKM. J gave up 4 bases and V 6 bases, and 14 bases lay outside the gene matches. This CDR3 is CASRPQGTGRLNQPQHF. CDR3 DNA sequence: TGTGCCAGCAGACCTCAGGGGACAGGTCGTTTGAATCAGCCCCAGCATTTT.

This clone was counted once. Other DNA sequences from this sample encode an identical CDR3 as well. V gene TRBV7-3 combines with J gene TRBJ2-2, with 7 bases aligning to TRBD1. Germline lookup yields CDR1 SGHTA and CDR2 FQGTGA. The CDR3 is 13 amino acids. The junction had 3 bases not matched to a gene; V was cut back by 5 bases and J by 6 bases. The DNA of the CDR3 is TGTGCCAGCAGCCCCGACAGGGCCGGGGAGCTGTTTTTT. It encodes CASSPDRAGELFF.

This chain connects TRBV10-1 to TRBJ2-1; D possibly matches TRBD1 or TRBD2 (5 bases each). Trimming stripped 9 bases from V and 2 bases from J, with 23 bases between. CDR1 is WNHNN and CDR2 is SYGVQD in the germline V gene (reference sequence). The CDR3 loop spans 17 amino acids. The CDR3 reads CASLTRRDGPTYNEQFF. CDR3 coding DNA: TGCGCCAGTTTAACCCGCCGGGACGGACCGACCTACAATGAGCAGTTCTTC.

This sequence joins TRBV11-2 and TRBJ1-4; 10 positions match TRBD1. The V segment lost 4 bases and the J segment 8 bases; nucleotides outside the gene matches: 16. CDR3 length equals 18 residues. Germline CDR1 reads SGHAT; CDR2 reads FQNNGV. The CDR3 region has the DNA TGTGCCAGCAGCTCTACGGGCCGGGACAGGGGACATGGGGAAAAACTGTTTTTT. Residues: CASSSTGRDRGHGEKLFF.